This TCR beta chain was sequenced during a study of blood T cell repertoires in COVID-19. Only in-frame clones appear in the TCRdb table, and some are missing; sequencing was by immunoSEQ multiplex PCR. The table includes 250,000 to 300,000 clones, over 80% detected once. This clone was found once. The sample was peripheral blood. This sequence was found in a woman in her forties with acute or convalescent COVID-19.

Here the CDR3 reads CASSPVGGGPNGYTF. For the CDR3, the DNA is TGTGCCAGCAGCCCCGTTGGGGGGGGCCCTAATGGCTACACCTTC. The J gene is TRBJ1-2, the V gene TRBV14; D may be TRBD1 (6 bases). The CDR3 loop spans 15 amino acids. V lost 4 bases and J lost 6, with 18 bases in between. Germline V gene data show CDR1 as SGHDN and CDR2 as FVKESK.